This T cell receptor (beta chain) is from a study of blood T cells in healthy people across ages. General study results and limits: Older age went with lower TCR beta diversity per million T cells, in a roughly linear way.

The use of a sample-barcoded 5' primer and a J-beta primer mix characterized a second PCR of about 7 to 12 cycles. In TCRdb, the 5' RACE reads were re-called with MiXCR into one record per CDR3 protein. The sample yields roughly 700,000 distinct CDR3 sequences, more than 40% seen once. Of note for this clonotype: Its antigen is unidentified.

Germline CDR1 and CDR2: DFQATT and SNEGSKA (reference sequence). The CDR3 is made up of 16 amino acids. The donors, healthy Caucasians from Russia, were aged about 6 to 100. This chain joins TRBV20-1 and TRBJ2-1; 9 bases match TRBD2. The J call may be in error: the DNA end matches TRBJ2-7 better. This TCR derives from a woman aged 60-75 years in good health. The sample was blood. The CDR3 protein is CSARGASGDSYNEQYF. The CDR3, as DNA: TGCAGTGCTAGAGGAGCTAGCGGGGACTCCTACAATGAGCAGTACTTC.